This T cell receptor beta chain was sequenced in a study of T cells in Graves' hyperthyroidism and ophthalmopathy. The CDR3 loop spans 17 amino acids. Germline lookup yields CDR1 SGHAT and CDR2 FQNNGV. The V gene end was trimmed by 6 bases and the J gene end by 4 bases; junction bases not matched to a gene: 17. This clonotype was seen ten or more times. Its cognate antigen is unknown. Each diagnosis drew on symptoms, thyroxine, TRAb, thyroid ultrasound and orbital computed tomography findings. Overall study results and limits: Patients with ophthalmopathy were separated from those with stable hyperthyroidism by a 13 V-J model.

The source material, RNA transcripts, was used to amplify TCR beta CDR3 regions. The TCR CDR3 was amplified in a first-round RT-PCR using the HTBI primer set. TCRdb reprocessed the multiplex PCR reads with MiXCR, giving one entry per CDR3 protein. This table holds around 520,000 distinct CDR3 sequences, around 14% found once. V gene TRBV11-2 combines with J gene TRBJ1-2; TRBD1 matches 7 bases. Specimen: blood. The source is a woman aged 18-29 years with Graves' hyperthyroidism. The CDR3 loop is CASRSVQGQFNFYGYTF. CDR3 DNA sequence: TGTGCCAGCAGATCCGTGCAGGGACAGTTCAATTTCTATGGCTACACCTTC.